The source of this TCR beta chain is a study of blood T cell repertoires in COVID-19. The CDR3 totals 18 residues. Per germline, CDR1 SGHKS and CDR2 YYEKEE (reference sequence). Trimming removed 0 bases at V and 6 bases at J, with 24 bases between. This clone was recorded many times. Sequencing was performed with immunoSEQ multiplex PCR; in TCRdb, only in-frame clones are kept and a portion is missing. The table includes approximately 90,000 clones, 72% detected once. The receptor's source is a woman at least 80 years old with acute or convalescent COVID-19. This chain joins TRBV5-5 and TRBJ1-1; D is unclear. What was sequenced was peripheral blood. CDR3 residues: CASSLGFGMLLTFAEAFF. DNA for the CDR3: TGTGCCAGCAGCTTGGGCTTTGGCATGTTATTAACATTCGCTGAAGCTTTCTTT.